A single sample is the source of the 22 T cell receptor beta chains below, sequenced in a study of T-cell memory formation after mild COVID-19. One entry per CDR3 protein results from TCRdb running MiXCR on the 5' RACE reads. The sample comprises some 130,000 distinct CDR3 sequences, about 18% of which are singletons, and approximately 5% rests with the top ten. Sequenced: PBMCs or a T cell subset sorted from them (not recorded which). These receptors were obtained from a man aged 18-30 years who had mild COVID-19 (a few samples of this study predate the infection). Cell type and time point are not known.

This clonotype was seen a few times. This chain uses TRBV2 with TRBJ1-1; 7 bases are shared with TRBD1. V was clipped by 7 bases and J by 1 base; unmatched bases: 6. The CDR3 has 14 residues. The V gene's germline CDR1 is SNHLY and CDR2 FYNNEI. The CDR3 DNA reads TGTGCCAGCACCGACAGGGTACGGAACACTGAAGCTTTCTTT. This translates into CASTDRVRNTEAFF. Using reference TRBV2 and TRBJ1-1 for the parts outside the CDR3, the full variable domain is EPEVTQTPSHQVTQMGQEVILRCVPISNHLYFYWYRQILGQKVEFLVSFYNNEISEKSEIFDDQFSVERPDGSNFTLKIRSTKLEDSAMYFCASTDRVRNTEAFFGQGTRLTVV.

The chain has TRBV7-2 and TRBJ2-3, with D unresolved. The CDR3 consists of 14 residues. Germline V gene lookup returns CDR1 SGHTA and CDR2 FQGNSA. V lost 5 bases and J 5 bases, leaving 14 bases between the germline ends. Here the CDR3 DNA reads TGTGCCAGCAGCACCAACCCCCCGTTAGATACGCAGTATTTT. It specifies CASSTNPPLDTQYF.

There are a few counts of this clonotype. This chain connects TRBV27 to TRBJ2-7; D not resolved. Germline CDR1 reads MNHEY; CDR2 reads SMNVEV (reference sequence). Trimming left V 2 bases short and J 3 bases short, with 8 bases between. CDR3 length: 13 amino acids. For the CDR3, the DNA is TGTGCCAGCAGTTTACGACAAAGCTACGAGCAGTACTTC. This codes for CASSLRQSYEQYF.

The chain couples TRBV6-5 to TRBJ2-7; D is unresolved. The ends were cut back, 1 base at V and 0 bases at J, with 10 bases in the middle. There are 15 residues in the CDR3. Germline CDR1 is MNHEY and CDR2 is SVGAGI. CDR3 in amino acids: CASSYWTGSSYEQYF. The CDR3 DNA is TGTGCCAGCAGTTACTGGACCGGAAGCTCCTACGAGCAGTACTTC.

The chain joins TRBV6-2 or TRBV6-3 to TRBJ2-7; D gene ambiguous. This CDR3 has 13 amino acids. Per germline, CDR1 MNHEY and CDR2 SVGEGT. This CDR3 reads CASSNSVLYEQYV. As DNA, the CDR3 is TGTGCCAGCAGTAACTCCGTGCTCTACGAGCAGTACGTC.

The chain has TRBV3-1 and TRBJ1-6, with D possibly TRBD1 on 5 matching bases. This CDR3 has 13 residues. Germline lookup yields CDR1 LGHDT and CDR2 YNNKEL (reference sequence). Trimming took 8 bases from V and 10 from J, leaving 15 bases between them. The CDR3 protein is CASGTQGGSPLHF. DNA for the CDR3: TGTGCCAGCGGAACTCAGGGTGGATCACCCCTCCACTTT. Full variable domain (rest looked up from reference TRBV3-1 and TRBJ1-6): DTAVSQTPKYLVTQMGNDKSIKCEQNLGHDTMYWYKQDSKKFLKIMFSYNNKELIINETVPNRFSPKSPDKAHLNLHINSLELGDSAVYFCASGTQGGSPLHFGNGTRLTVT.

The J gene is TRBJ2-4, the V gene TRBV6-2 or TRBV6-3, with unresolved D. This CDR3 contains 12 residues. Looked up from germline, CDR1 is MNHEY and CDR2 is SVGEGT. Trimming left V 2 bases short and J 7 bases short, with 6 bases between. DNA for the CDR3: TGTGCCAGCAGTTACAGTCAGAACATTCAGTACTTC. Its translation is CASSYSQNIQYF.

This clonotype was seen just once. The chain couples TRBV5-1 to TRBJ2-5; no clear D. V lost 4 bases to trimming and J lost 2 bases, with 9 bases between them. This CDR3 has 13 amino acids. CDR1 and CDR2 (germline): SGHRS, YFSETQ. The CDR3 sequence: CASSRSRQETQYF. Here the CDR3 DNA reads TGCGCCAGCAGCAGGTCCCGGCAAGAGACCCAGTACTTC.

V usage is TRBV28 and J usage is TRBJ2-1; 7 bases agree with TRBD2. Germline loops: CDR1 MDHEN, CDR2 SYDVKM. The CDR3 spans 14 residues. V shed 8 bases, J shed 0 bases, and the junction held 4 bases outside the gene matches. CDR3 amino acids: CASVGGSSYNEQFF. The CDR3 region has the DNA TGTGCCAGCGTAGGCGGGAGCTCCTACAATGAGCAGTTCTTC.

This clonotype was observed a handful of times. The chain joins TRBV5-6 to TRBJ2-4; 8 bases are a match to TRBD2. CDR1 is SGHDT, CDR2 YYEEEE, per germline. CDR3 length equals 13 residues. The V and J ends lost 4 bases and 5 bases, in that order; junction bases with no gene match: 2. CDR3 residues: CASSISGENIQYF. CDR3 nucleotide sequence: TGTGCCAGCAGCATTAGCGGGGAAAACATTCAGTACTTC.

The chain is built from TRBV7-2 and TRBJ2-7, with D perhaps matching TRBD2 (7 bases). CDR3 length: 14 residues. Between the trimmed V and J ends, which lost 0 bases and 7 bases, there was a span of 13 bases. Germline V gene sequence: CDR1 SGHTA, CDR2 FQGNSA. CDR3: CASSLAGGPYEQYV. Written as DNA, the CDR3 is TGTGCCAGCAGCTTAGCGGGGGGGCCGTATGAGCAGTACGTC.

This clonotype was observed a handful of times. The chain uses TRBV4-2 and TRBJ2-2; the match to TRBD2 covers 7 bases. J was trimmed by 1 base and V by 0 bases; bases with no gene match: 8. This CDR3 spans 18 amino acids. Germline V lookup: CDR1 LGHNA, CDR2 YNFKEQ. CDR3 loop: CASSQEAAGGGNTGELFF. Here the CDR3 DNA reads TGTGCCAGCAGCCAAGAGGCGGCTGGCGGGGGGAACACCGGGGAGCTGTTTTTT.

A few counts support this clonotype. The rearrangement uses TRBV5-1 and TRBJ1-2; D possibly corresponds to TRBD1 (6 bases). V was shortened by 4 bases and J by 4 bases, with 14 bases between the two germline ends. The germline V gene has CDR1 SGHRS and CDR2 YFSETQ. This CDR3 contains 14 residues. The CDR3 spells CASSVEDSFYGYTF. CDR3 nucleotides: TGCGCCAGCAGCGTAGAGGACAGTTTCTATGGCTACACCTTC.

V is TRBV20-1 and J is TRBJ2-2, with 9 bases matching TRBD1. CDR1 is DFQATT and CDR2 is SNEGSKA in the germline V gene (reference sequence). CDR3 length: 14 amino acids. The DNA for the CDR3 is TGCAGCGTGTTACAGGGGGCCGGCACCGGGGAGCTGTTTTTT. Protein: CSVLQGAGTGELFF.

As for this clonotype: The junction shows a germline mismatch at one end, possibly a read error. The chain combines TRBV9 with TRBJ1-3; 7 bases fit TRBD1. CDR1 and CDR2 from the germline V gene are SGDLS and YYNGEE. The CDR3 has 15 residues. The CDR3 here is CASSGDSEPGNTIYF. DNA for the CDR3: TGTGCCAGCAGCGGGGACAGCGAGCCTGGGAACACCATATATTTT.

CDR3 nucleotides: TGTGCCAGCAGCTTAAGACTAGCGGGGGCCCTCGGGGAGCAGTTCTTC. Translation: CASSLRLAGALGEQFF. This sequence joins TRBV7-3 and TRBJ2-1; TRBD2 matches at 12 bases. This CDR3 has 16 amino acids. With V trimmed by 1 base and J by 10 bases, 8 bases remained unmatched. Germline assignment: CDR1 SGHTA and CDR2 FQGTGA.

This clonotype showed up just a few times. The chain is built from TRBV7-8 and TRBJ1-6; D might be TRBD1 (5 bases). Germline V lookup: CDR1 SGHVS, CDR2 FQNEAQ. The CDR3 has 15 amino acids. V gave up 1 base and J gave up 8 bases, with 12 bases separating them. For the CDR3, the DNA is TGTGCCAGCAGCTTAGGCCAAGGGGTTTATTCACCCCTCCACTTT. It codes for CASSLGQGVYSPLHF.

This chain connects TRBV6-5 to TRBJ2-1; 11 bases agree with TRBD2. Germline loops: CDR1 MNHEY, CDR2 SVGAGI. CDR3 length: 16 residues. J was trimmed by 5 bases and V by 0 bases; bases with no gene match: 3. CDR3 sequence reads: CASSYSGTSGDNEQFF. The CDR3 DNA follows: TGTGCCAGCAGTTACTCTGGGACTAGCGGAGACAATGAGCAGTTCTTC.

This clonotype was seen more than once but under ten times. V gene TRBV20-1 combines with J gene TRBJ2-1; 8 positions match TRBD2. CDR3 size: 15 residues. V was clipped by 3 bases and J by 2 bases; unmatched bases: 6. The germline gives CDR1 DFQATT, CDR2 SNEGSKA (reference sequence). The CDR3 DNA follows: TGCAGTGCTAGTCCAATGCGGGGGGCCTACAATGAGCAGTTCTTC. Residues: CSASPMRGAYNEQFF.

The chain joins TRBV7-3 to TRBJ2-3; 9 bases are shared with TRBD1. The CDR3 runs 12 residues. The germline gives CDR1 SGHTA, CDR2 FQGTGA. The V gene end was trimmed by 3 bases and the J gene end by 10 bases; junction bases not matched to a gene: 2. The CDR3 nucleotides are TGTGCCAGCAGCTTCGGACAGGGGTCGCAGTATTTT. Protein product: CASSFGQGSQYF.

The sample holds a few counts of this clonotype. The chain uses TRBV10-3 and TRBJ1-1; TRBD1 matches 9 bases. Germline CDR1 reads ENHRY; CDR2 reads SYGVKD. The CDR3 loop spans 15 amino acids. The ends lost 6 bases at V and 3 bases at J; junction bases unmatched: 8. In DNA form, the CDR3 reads TGTGCCATCAGACCCACAGGGGGCTGGGACACTGAAGCTTTCTTT. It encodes CAIRPTGGWDTEAFF.

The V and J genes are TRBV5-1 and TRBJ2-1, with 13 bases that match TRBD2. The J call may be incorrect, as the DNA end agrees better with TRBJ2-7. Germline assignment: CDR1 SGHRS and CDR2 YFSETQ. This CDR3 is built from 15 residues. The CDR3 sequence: CASSYGLAGANEQYF. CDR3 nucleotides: TGCGCCAGCAGCTACGGACTAGCGGGAGCGAATGAGCAGTACTTC.